This TCR beta chain originates from a study of cytomegalovirus exposure and HLA in healthy donors. Whole-study context: Earlier work reported 95 million to 130 million unique TCR beta sequences from about 200 million T cells.

PCR employed 60 Vbeta and 13 Jbeta primers. Repertoires were generated with immunoSEQ multiplex PCR, while TCRdb's copy carries only in-frame clones and drops some. In the table there are 150,000 or so clones, approximately 70% of which are singletons. This clone occurred a few times. The source of this sequence is a human donor in good health. Sequenced sample: PBMCs.

The CDR3 protein is CASSSPGQQMNEKLFF. The CDR3 DNA reads TGTGCCAGCAGCTCCCCCGGACAGCAGATGAATGAAAAACTGTTTTTT. The V gene is TRBV9, the J gene TRBJ1-4; D possibly corresponds to TRBD1 (6 bases). The germline gives CDR1 SGDLS, CDR2 YYNGEE. The CDR3 runs to 16 residues. Trimming took 4 bases from V and 5 from J, leaving 18 bases between them.